Described below is a single T cell receptor beta chain sequence and its context. The data are from a study of blood T cell repertoires in COVID-19. Overall study: Whether acute or convalescent, the COVID-19 samples came from the United States, Italy and Spain. T cells, B-cell-depleted T cells, or PBMCs supplied cDNA or gDNA.

As processed by the authors: Amplification with reference gene primers provided the estimates of nucleated cell counts. The repertoire was sequenced with immunoSEQ multiplex PCR; TCRdb's copy has only in-frame clones and lacks some. V and J calls and clone size come straight from that table; D and trimming were deduced from the DNA. The sample lists some 130,000 clones, about four fifths seen once, with under 1.5% in the top ten. Trimming removed 2 bases from V and 6 bases from J, with 17 bases in between. Germline CDR1 is MNHEY and CDR2 is SMNVEV (reference sequence). The CDR3 extends over 15 amino acids.

The source is a man aged 55 to 69 with acute or convalescent COVID-19. Sequenced material: peripheral blood. This chain connects TRBV27 to TRBJ2-7; weak D call: TRBD2 (5 bases). The CDR3 loop reads CASSLRGLGRREQYF. DNA of the CDR3: TGTGCCAGCAGTTTACGAGGGCTAGGACGACGCGAGCAGTACTTC.